Described below is a single T cell receptor beta chain sequence and its context. Antigen specificity is unknown. The data derive from a study of identical twins. General observations from the study: Within monozygotic twins, out-of-frame TCR alpha sharing was underestimated by the models. Reduced insertions were recorded for abundant cord blood beta clonotypes, with no such pattern in memory repertoires.

With no exceptions, donors were healthy Caucasians. Template switching introduced a universal primer site, and the cDNA bore unique molecular identifiers. TCRdb re-called the 5' RACE reads through MiXCR, storing one row per CDR3 protein. Of around 550,000 distinct CDR3 sequences listed, roughly 15% were seen once; the top ten hold less than 0.5%. These data were also reused for a study on yellow fever vaccine responses in identical twins.

The clonotype comes from a woman between 18 and 29 years old in good health. The material sequenced was CD4+ T cells sorted from blood.

The CDR3 spells CAISDMGKNEQFF. The CDR3 coding sequence is TGTGCCATCAGTGATATGGGTAAGAATGAGCAGTTCTTC. The rearrangement links TRBV10-3 to TRBJ2-1; no clear D gene. The CDR3 is 13 amino acids. Germline loops: CDR1 ENHRY, CDR2 SYGVKD. V was clipped by 3 bases and J by 7 bases, with 10 bases between them.